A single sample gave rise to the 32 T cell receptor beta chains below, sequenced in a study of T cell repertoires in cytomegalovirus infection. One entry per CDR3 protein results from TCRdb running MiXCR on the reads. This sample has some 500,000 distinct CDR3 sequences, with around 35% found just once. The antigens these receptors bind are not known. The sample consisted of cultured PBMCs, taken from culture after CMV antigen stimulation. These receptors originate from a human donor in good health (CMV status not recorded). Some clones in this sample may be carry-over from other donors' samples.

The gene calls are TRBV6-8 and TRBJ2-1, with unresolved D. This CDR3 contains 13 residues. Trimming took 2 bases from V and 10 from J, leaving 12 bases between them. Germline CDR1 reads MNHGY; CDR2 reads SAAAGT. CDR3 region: CASSYPPSAEQFF. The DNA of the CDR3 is TGTGCCAGCAGTTACCCCCCTTCTGCAGAGCAGTTCTTC.

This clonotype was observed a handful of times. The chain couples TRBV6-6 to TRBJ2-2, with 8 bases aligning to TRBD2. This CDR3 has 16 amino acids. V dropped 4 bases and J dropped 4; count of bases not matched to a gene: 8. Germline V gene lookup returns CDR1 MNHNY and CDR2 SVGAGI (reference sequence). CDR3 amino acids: CASSSPGLEGTGELFF. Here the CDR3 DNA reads TGTGCCAGCAGTTCCCCGGGACTAGAGGGCACCGGGGAGCTGTTTTTT.

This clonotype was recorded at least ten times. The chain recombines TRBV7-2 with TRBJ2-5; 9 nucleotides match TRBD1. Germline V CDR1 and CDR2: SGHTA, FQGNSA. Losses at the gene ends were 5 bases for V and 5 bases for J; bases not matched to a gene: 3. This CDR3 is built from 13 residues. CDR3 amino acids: CASSRTGVETQYF. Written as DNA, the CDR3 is TGTGCCAGCAGCCGGACAGGGGTTGAGACCCAGTACTTC.

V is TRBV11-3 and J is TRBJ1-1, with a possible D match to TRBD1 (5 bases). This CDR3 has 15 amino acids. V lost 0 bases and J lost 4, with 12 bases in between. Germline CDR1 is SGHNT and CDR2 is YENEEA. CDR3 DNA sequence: TGTGCCAGCAGCTTAGAGTCAGGGTGTGGCACTGAAGCTTTCTTT. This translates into CASSLESGCGTEAFF.

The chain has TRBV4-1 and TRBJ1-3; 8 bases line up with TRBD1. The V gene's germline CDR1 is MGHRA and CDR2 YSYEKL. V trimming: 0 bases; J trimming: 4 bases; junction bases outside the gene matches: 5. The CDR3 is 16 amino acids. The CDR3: CASSQEPGGRGNTIYF. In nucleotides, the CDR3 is TGCGCCAGCAGCCAAGAACCAGGGGGCCGGGGAAACACCATATATTTT.

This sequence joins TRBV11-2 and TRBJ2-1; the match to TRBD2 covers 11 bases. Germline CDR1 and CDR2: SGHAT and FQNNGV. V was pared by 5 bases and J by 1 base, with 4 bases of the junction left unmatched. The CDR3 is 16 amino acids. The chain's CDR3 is CASSDRLAGSYNEQFF. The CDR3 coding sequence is TGTGCCAGCAGCGATAGACTAGCGGGATCCTACAATGAGCAGTTCTTC.

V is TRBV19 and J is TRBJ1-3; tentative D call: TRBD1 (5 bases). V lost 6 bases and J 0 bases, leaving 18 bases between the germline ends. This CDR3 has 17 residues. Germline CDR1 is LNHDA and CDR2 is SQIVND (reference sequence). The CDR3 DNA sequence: TGTGCCAGTAGCCTTATGGGGCAGAAACTCTCTGGAAACACCATATATTTT. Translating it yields CASSLMGQKLSGNTIYF.

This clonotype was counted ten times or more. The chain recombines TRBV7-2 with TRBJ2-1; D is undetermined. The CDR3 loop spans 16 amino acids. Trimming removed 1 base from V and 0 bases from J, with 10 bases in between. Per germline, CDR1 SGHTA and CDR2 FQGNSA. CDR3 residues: CASSLVSGSSYNEQFF. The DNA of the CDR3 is TGTGCCAGCAGCTTAGTGTCGGGTAGCTCCTACAATGAGCAGTTCTTC. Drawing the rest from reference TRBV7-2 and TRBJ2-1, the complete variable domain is GAGVSQSPSNKVTEKGKDVELRCDPISGHTALYWYRQSLGQGLEFLIYFQGNSAPDKSGLPSDRFSAERTGGSVSTLTIQRTQQEDSAVYLCASSLVSGSSYNEQFFGPGTRLTVL.

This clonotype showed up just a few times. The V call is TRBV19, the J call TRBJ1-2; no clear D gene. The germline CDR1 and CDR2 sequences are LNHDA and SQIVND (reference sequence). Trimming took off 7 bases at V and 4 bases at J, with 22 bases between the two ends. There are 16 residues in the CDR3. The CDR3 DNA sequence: TGTGCCAGTAACGGACGGTGGAGTGCAAAGGCCTATGGCTACACCTTC. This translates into CASNGRWSAKAYGYTF.

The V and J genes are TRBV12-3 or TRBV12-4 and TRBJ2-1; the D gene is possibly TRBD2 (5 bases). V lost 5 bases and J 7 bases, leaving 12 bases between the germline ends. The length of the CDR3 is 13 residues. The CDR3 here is CASSLQLENEQFF. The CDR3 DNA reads TGTGCCAGCAGTCTACAACTAGAGAATGAGCAGTTCTTC.

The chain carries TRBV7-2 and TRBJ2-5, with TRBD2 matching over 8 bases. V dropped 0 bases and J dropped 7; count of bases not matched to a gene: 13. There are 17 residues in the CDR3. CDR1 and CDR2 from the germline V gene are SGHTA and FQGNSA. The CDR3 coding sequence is TGTGCCAGCAGCTTAGCCTTCTCGGGAGGGCCCGGAGGGACCCAGTACTTC. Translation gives CASSLAFSGGPGGTQYF.

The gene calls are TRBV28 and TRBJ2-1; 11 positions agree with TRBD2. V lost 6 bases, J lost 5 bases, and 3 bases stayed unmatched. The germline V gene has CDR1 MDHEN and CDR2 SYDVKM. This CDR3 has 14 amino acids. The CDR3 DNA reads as TGTGCCAGCAGACCTAGCGGGAGGAACAATGAGCAGTTCTTC. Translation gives CASRPSGRNNEQFF.

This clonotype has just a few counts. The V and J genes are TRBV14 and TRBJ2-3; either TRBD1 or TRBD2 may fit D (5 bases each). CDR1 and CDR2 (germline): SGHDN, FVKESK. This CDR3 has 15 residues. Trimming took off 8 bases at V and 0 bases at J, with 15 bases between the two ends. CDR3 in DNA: TGTGCCAGCGCCGGGGCTTCCTGGAGCACAGATACGCAGTATTTT. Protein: CASAGASWSTDTQYF.

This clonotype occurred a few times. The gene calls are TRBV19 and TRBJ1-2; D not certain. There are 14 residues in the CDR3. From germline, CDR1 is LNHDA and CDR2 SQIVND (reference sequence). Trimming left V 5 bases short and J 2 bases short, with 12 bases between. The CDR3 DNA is TGTGCCAGTAGTGCGTCGAGGAGGAACTATGGCTACACCTTC. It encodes CASSASRRNYGYTF.

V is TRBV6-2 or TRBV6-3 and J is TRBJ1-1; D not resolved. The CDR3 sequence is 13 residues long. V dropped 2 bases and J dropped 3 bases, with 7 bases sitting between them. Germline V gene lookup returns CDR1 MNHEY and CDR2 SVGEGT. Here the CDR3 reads CASSYTADTEAFF. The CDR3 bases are TGTGCCAGCAGTTACACGGCCGACACTGAAGCTTTCTTT.

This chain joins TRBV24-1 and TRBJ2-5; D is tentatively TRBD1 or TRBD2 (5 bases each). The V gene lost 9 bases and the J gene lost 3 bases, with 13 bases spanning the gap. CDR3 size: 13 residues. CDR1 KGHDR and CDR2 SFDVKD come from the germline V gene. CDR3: CATGDRGKETQYF. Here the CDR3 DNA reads TGTGCCACCGGCGACCGGGGCAAAGAGACCCAGTACTTC.

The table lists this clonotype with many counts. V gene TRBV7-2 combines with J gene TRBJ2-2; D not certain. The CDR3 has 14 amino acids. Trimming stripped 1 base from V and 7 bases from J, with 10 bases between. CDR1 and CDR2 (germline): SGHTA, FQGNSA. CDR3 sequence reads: CASSLDSLRGELFF. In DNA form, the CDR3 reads TGTGCCAGCAGCTTAGATAGCCTTCGCGGGGAGCTGTTTTTT.

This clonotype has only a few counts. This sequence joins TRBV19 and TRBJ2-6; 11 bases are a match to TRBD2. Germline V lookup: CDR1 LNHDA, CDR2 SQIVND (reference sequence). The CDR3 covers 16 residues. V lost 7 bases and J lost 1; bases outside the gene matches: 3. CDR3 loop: CASKGTSGSGANVLTF. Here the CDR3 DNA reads TGTGCCAGTAAGGGGACTAGCGGATCTGGGGCCAACGTCCTGACTTTC.

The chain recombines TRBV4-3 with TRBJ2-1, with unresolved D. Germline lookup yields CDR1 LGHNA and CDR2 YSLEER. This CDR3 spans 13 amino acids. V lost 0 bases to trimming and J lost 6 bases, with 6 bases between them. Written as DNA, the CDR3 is TGCGCCAGCAGCCAAGATCCGCGCAATGAGCAGTTCTTC. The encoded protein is CASSQDPRNEQFF.

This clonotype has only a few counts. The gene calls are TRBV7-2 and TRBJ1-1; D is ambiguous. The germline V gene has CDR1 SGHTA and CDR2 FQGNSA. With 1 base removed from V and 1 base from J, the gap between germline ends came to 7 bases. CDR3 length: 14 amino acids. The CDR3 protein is CASSLERKNTEAFF. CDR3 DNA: TGTGCCAGCAGCTTAGAACGGAAGAACACTGAAGCTTTCTTT.

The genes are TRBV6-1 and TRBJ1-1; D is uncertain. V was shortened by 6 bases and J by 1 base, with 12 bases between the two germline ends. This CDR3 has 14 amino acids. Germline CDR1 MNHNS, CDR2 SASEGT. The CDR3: CASSRAGENTEAFF. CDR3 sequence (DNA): TGTGCCAGCAGCCGGGCCGGGGAGAACACTGAAGCTTTCTTT.

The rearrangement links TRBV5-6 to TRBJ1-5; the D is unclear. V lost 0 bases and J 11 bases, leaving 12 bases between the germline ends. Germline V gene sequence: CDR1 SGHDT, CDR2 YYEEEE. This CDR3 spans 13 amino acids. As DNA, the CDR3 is TGTGCCAGCAGCTTGGGGGCGGAGTTTTCCCAGCATTTT. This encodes CASSLGAEFSQHF.

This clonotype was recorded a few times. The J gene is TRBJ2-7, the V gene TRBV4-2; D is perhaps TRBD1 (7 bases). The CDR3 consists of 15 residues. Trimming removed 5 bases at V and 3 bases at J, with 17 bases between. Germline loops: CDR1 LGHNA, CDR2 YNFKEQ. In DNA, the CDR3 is TGTGCCAGCAGCGGAGGGATAGGGGGCCTCTACGAGCAGTACTTC. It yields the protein CASSGGIGGLYEQYF.

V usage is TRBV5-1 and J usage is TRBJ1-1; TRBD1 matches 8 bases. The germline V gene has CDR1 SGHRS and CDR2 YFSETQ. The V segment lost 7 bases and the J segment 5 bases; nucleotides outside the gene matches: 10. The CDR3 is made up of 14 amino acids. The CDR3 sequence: CASAPDRVGTEAFF. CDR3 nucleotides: TGCGCCAGCGCCCCGGACAGGGTAGGAACTGAAGCTTTCTTT.

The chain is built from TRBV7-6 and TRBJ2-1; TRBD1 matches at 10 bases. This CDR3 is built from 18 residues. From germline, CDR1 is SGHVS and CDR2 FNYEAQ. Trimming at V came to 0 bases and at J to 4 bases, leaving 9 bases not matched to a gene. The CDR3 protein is CASSLAGRTGGLYNEQFF. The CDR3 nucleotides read TGTGCCAGCAGCTTAGCCGGAAGGACAGGGGGTCTTTACAATGAGCAGTTCTTC.

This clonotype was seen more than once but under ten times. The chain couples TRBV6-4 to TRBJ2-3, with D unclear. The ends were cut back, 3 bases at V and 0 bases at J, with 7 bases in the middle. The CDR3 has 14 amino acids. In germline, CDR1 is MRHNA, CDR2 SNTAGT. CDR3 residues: CASSEQPSTDTQYF. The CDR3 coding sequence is TGTGCCAGCAGTGAACAACCTAGCACAGATACGCAGTATTTT.

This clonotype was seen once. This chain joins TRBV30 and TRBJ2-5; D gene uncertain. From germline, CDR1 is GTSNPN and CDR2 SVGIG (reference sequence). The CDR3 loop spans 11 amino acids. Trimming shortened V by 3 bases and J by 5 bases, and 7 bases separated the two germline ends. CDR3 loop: CAWSARETQYF. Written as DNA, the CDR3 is TGTGCCTGGAGCGCTCGGGAGACCCAGTACTTC. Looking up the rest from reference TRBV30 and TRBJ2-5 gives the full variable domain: SQTIHQWPATLVQPVGSPLSLECTVEGTSNPNLYWYRQAAGRGLQLLFYSVGIGQISSEVPQNLSASRPQDRQFILSSKKLLLSDSGFYLCAWSARETQYFGPGTRLLVL.

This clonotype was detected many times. Written as DNA, the CDR3 is TGTGCCAGCAGTTTTAGCGCAGGCTACACCTTC. Protein product: CASSFSAGYTF. V and J are TRBV12-3 or TRBV12-4 and TRBJ1-2, with D unresolved. V was shortened by 3 bases and J by 8 bases, with 7 bases between the two germline ends. CDR3 length: 11 residues.

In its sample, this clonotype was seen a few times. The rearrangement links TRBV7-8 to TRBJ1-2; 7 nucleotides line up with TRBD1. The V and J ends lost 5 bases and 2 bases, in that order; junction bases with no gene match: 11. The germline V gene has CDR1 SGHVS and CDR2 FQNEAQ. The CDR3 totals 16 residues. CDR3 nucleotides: TGTGCCAGCAGCCAGACTAACCGGGACAGAAACTATGGCTACACCTTC. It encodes CASSQTNRDRNYGYTF.

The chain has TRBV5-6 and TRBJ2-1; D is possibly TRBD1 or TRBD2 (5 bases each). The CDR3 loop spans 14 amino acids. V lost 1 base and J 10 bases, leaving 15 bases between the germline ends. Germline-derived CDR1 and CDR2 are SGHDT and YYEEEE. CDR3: CASSLILSWGEQFF. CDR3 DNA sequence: TGTGCCAGCAGCTTGATACTCTCTTGGGGGGAGCAGTTCTTC.

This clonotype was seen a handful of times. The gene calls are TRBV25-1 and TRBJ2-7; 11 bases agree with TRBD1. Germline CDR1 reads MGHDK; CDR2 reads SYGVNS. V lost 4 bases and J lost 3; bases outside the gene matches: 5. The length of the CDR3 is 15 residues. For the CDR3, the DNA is TGTGCCAGCAGTGCCGCCGGGACAGGGGGCTACGAGCAGTACTTC. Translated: CASSAAGTGGYEQYF.

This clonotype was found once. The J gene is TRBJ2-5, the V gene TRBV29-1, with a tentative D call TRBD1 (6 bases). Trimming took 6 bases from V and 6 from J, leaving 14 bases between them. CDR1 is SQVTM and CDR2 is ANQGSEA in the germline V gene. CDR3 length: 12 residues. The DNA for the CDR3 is TGCAGCGTCGCAGGGGACGGAAAGACCCAGTACTTC. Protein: CSVAGDGKTQYF.